One sample yielded the 6 T cell receptor beta chains listed below, sequenced in a study of blood T cell repertoires in COVID-19 (dated by TCRdb to between 2020 and 2021). Receptor libraries were prepared by the immunoSEQ multiplex PCR assay. TCRdb stores this immuneACCESS table with in-frame sequences only. Part of the clones is absent; in the studies checked, under half of the shortfall reflects unresolved V genes, and no reason is known for the rest. Recorded for this sample are about 120,000 clones; 85% to 90% of them occurred a single time. The top ten constitute 27% of the sample. Sequenced material: peripheral blood. The receptor source for this set is a woman aged 80 or over with acute or convalescent COVID-19.

The chain combines TRBV19 with TRBJ1-4; TRBD1 is a possible D gene (5 bases). The CDR3 is 16 residues long. Trimming stripped 2 bases from V and 5 bases from J, with 15 bases between. Germline V gene lookup returns CDR1 LNHDA and CDR2 SQIVND (reference sequence). Here the CDR3 DNA reads TGTGCCAGTAGTATAAAGCGATGGGACTCAAATGAAAAACTGTTTTTT. Translation gives CASSIKRWDSNEKLFF.

In this sample, this clone turned up a few times. For the CDR3, the DNA is TGTGCCAGCAGCCAAGCTTCGGGACAGGGCTACGAGCAGTACTTC. Translation: CASSQASGQGYEQYF. This chain uses TRBV4-2 with TRBJ2-7; 9 bases are shared with TRBD1. Per germline, CDR1 LGHNA and CDR2 YNFKEQ. The CDR3 covers 15 residues. V shed 1 base and J 3 bases; nucleotides not matched to a gene: 4.

The rearrangement joins TRBV4-1 to TRBJ2-7; D not certain. The CDR3 covers 14 residues. Germline V lookup: CDR1 MGHRA, CDR2 YSYEKL. The V and J ends lost 0 bases and 3 bases respectively, with 9 bases between them. CDR3 nucleotides: TGCGCCAGCAGCCAAGATCCCCTTTTCTACGAGCAGTACTTC. Its protein is CASSQDPLFYEQYF.

The chain employs TRBV3-1 (or the pseudogene TRBV3-2) and TRBJ1-2, with 8 nucleotides matching TRBD1. This CDR3 region has 15 residues. V lost 1 base to trimming and J lost 4 bases; unmatched junction nucleotides: 5. The germline V gene encodes CDR1 LGHDT and CDR2 YNNKEL (reference sequence). Written as DNA, the CDR3 is TGTGCCAGCAGCCAAGGGGCAGGGGGCGGCTATGGCTACACCTTC. This translates into CASSQGAGGGYGYTF.

In its sample, this clone was seen once. CDR3 sequence reads: CSARDNSGAFF. The CDR3 nucleotides read TGCAGTGCTAGAGATAACTCCGGAGCTTTCTTT. The V call is TRBV20-1, the J call TRBJ1-1, with unresolved D. V was pared by 0 bases and J by 10 bases, with 9 bases between. This CDR3 is 11 amino acids long. In germline, CDR1 is DFQATT, CDR2 SNEGSKA (reference sequence).

V gene TRBV12-5 combines with J gene TRBJ2-1, with D tentatively TRBD1 (5 bases). V was trimmed by 1 base and J by 10 bases, leaving 11 bases between them. The CDR3 runs 13 residues. Germline CDR1 and CDR2: LGHNT and FRNRAP. DNA of the CDR3: TGTGCTAGTGGTTTGGCTCTATCAGGGGAGCAGTTCTTC. Encoded protein: CASGLALSGEQFF.